The 8 T cell receptor beta chains reported below all come from one sample, sequenced in a study of blood T cell repertoires in COVID-19. Generated by immunoSEQ multiplex PCR, the TCRdb table keeps only in-frame clones and is missing some. The table shows 40,000 or so clones, with approximately 89% occurring only once. The sample was peripheral blood. These receptors were collected from a human donor in a cohort sampled during active COVID-19.

The CDR3 sequence is CASSPPGQGRTEAFF. For the CDR3, the DNA is TGTGCCAGCAGTCCACCGGGACAGGGTCGCACTGAAGCTTTCTTT. The V call is TRBV28, the J call TRBJ1-1; 9 nucleotides line up with TRBD1. The V gene's germline CDR1 is MDHEN and CDR2 SYDVKM. With V trimmed by 5 bases and J by 4 bases, 8 bases remained unmatched. This CDR3 contains 15 residues.

For the CDR3, the DNA is TGTGCCACCAGCAGAGAACGAGGCAGGGATGCCTACGAGCAGTACTTC. Protein product: CATSRERGRDAYEQYF. V usage is TRBV15 and J usage is TRBJ2-7; TRBD1 might be the D (5 bases). CDR1 LNHNV and CDR2 YYDKDF come from the germline V gene (reference sequence). The CDR3 extends over 16 amino acids. V lost 0 bases, J lost 2 bases, and 14 bases lay in between.

This chain joins TRBV29-1 and TRBJ2-2, with TRBD1 identical over 9 bases. Trimming cost V 7 bases and J 7 bases; bases outside gene matches: 7. The CDR3 has 13 residues. CDR1 and CDR2 (germline): SQVTM, ANQGSEA. CDR3 sequence (DNA): TGCAGCGGTCGACAGGGGGAGGGCGGGGAGCTGTTTTTT. This translates into CSGRQGEGGELFF.

The chain recombines TRBV28 with TRBJ1-2; 9 bases are a match to TRBD1. The ends lost 7 bases at V and 6 bases at J; junction bases unmatched: 6. CDR1 is MDHEN and CDR2 is SYDVKM in the germline V gene. The CDR3 is made up of 13 amino acids. The CDR3 DNA sequence: TGTGCCAGCAAGGACAGGGGATTGCATGGCTACACCTTC. This sequence encodes CASKDRGLHGYTF.

The V gene is TRBV5-1, the J gene TRBJ2-3; no clear D. Trimming cost V 0 bases and J 2 bases, with 4 bases left between them. This CDR3 is built from 13 residues. The germline CDR1 and CDR2 sequences are SGHRS and YFSETQ. The CDR3 nucleotides are TGCGCCAGCAGCTTGGAATACACAGATACGCAGTATTTT. Translating gives CASSLEYTDTQYF. The variable domain in full, with the rest retrieved from reference TRBV5-1 and TRBJ2-3, is KAGVTQTPRYLIKTRGQQVTLSCSPISGHRSVSWYQQTPGQGLQFLFEYFSETQRNKGNFPGRFSGRQFSNSRSEMNVSTLELGDSALYLCASSLEYTDTQYFGPGTRLTVL.

The chain recombines TRBV14 with TRBJ2-3, with TRBD1 matching over 8 bases. J was trimmed by 4 bases and V by 4 bases; bases with no gene match: 7. This CDR3 contains 15 residues. The V gene's germline CDR1 is SGHDN and CDR2 FVKESK. CDR3 DNA sequence: TGTGCCAGCAGCCCACGGACAGGGCGGGCAGATACGCAGTATTTT. It translates to CASSPRTGRADTQYF.

This clone has only a few counts. V usage is TRBV5-4 and J usage is TRBJ1-1, with 9 bases identical to TRBD1. V trimming: 4 bases; J trimming: 3 bases; junction bases outside the gene matches: 7. There are 15 residues in the CDR3. Germline V CDR1 and CDR2: SGHNT, YYREEE (reference sequence). CDR3 coding DNA: TGTGCCAGCAGCCCGGGTTGGACAGGGGACACTGAAGCTTTCTTT. Residues: CASSPGWTGDTEAFF.

The chain uses TRBV27 and TRBJ2-1; TRBD2 matches at 14 bases. Per germline, CDR1 MNHEY and CDR2 SMNVEV (reference sequence). The CDR3 length is 15 residues. Losses at the gene ends were 10 bases for V and 7 bases for J; bases not matched to a gene: 9. The CDR3 nucleotides are TGTGCCACTTCAAGGGGGACTAGCGGGAGTAATGAGCAGTTCTTC. Its protein is CATSRGTSGSNEQFF.